Below, 15 T cell receptor beta chains from the same sample are listed, as sequenced in a study of response to subunit inactivated influenza vaccine. One entry per CDR3 protein, called by TCRdb with MiXCR from the RT-PCR reads. The sample shows 550,000 to 800,000 distinct CDR3 sequences, 15% to 17% of them seen only once. The material was PBMCs from blood, obtained 11 to 12 days after vaccination. The receptors here all came from a man over 45 who received an inactivated influenza vaccine.

This clonotype appeared many times. The chain employs TRBV5-1 and TRBJ2-2; perhaps TRBD1 as D (6 bases). The germline V gene has CDR1 SGHRS and CDR2 YFSETQ. The CDR3 consists of 16 residues. The ends were cut back, 0 bases at V and 0 bases at J, with 9 bases in the middle. Here the CDR3 DNA reads TGCGCCAGCAGCTTGGATGGGGGCGCGAACACCGGGGAGCTGTTTTTT. Its translation: CASSLDGGANTGELFF. The full variable domain, in which reference TRBV5-1 and TRBJ2-2 provide the parts outside the CDR3, is KAGVTQTPRYLIKTRGQQVTLSCSPISGHRSVSWYQQTPGQGLQFLFEYFSETQRNKGNFPGRFSGRQFSNSRSEMNVSTLELGDSALYLCASSLDGGANTGELFFGEGSRLTVL.

This clonotype was seen repeatedly, ten times or more. The chain is built from TRBV5-1 and TRBJ1-1; no clear D. Per the germline V gene, CDR1 is SGHRS and CDR2 is YFSETQ. Trimming removed 4 bases at V and 1 base at J, with 11 bases between. This CDR3 has 14 residues. DNA for the CDR3: TGCGCCAGCAGCATAACAGCCGGGAACACTGAAGCTTTCTTT. It yields the protein CASSITAGNTEAFF.

The chain employs TRBV6-2 or TRBV6-3 and TRBJ2-6; a weak D match, TRBD1 (6 bases). Germline V gives CDR1 MNHEY, CDR2 SVGEGT. The CDR3 consists of 16 residues. With 7 bases removed from V and 6 bases from J, the gap between germline ends came to 19 bases. The CDR3 sequence is CASTPGVGLLANVLTF. The CDR3 region has the DNA TGTGCCAGCACCCCAGGGGTAGGATTATTGGCCAACGTCCTGACTTTC.

The V and J genes are TRBV7-2 and TRBJ2-1, with TRBD2 as a possible D gene (5 bases). V was cut by 10 bases and J by 4 bases, with 14 bases left in between. The V gene's germline CDR1 is SGHTA and CDR2 FQGNSA. This CDR3 comprises 13 residues. In DNA, the CDR3 is TGTGCCACTAGCTCTCCCCCTTACAATGAGCAGTTCTTC. This gives the protein CATSSPPYNEQFF.

The chain is built from TRBV28 and TRBJ2-6; 7 bases are a match to TRBD1. The germline V gene encodes CDR1 MDHEN and CDR2 SYDVKM. V lost 11 bases, J lost 0 bases, and 13 bases stayed unmatched. The CDR3 sequence is 17 residues long. As DNA, the CDR3 is TGTGCCGGCGCCTCGGGACAGACCTTCTCTGGGGCCAACGTCCTGACTTTC. It specifies CAGASGQTFSGANVLTF. Combining the CDR3 with reference TRBV28 and TRBJ2-6 gives the whole variable domain DVKVTQSSRYLVKRTGEKVFLECVQDMDHENMFWYRQDPGLGLRLIYFSYDVKMKEKGDIPEGYSVSREKKERFSLILESASTNQTSMYLCAGASGQTFSGANVLTFGAGSRLTVL.

This chain joins TRBV5-5 and TRBJ1-2; D is ambiguous. Per germline, CDR1 SGHKS and CDR2 YYEKEE (reference sequence). The length of the CDR3 is 16 residues. V lost 0 bases, J lost 4 bases, and 16 bases lay in between. The CDR3 nucleotides read TGTGCCAGCAGCTTGGACTTGGGGTTAGCCGTCTATGGCTACACCTTC. Translating gives CASSLDLGLAVYGYTF. Drawing the rest from reference TRBV5-5 and TRBJ1-2, the complete variable domain is DAGVTQSPTHLIKTRGQQVTLRCSPISGHKSVSWYQQVLGQGPQFIFQYYEKEERGRGNFPDRFSARQFPNYSSELNVNALLLGDSALYLCASSLDLGLAVYGYTFGSGTRLTVV.

The V and J genes are TRBV4-3 and TRBJ2-5; possible D gene TRBD2, 5 bases. The CDR3 extends over 13 amino acids. CDR1 is LGHNA and CDR2 is YSLEER in the germline V gene. V dropped 1 base and J dropped 4 bases, with 7 bases sitting between them. The CDR3 loop is CASSQASGETQYF. CDR3 DNA sequence: TGCGCCAGCAGCCAAGCAAGCGGAGAGACCCAGTACTTC.

The chain recombines TRBV20-1 with TRBJ2-7; D gene ambiguous. Trimming pared 2 bases from V and 2 bases from J, leaving 10 bases between. The germline CDR1 and CDR2 sequences are DFQATT and SNEGSKA (reference sequence). The CDR3 runs to 13 residues. CDR3 protein: CSARSTSTYEQYF. In DNA form, the CDR3 reads TGCAGTGCTAGATCGACAAGCACCTACGAGCAGTACTTC.

This clonotype was found many times. The rearrangement joins TRBV5-1 to TRBJ2-5; possibly TRBD1 for D (6 bases). V was trimmed by 4 bases and J by 1 base, leaving 11 bases between them. CDR3 length: 14 amino acids. Germline values: CDR1 SGHRS, CDR2 YFSETQ. The CDR3 bases are TGCGCCAGCAGCACACAGGGAATCCAAGAGACCCAGTACTTC. Its translation is CASSTQGIQETQYF.

This clonotype was recorded at least ten times. V is TRBV12-3 or TRBV12-4 and J is TRBJ2-7; the match to TRBD1 covers 7 bases. Trimming at V came to 6 bases and at J to 2 bases, leaving 4 bases not matched to a gene. The CDR3 is 13 residues long. Here the CDR3 DNA reads TGTGCCAGCAGCGAGGGGGCAACCTACGAGCAGTACTTC. As protein: CASSEGATYEQYF.

This rearrangement joins TRBV7-9 to TRBJ1-2; D remains ambiguous. This CDR3 has 13 amino acids. V was trimmed by 2 bases and J by 5 bases, leaving 9 bases between them. Germline loops: CDR1 SEHNR, CDR2 FQNEAQ (reference sequence). DNA for the CDR3: TGTGCCAGCAGCTTACCAGCCCAATATGGCTACACCTTC. It translates to CASSLPAQYGYTF. Filled out from reference TRBV7-9 and TRBJ1-2, the complete variable domain reads DTGVSQNPRHKITKRGQNVTFRCDPISEHNRLYWYRQTLGQGPEFLTYFQNEAQLEKSRLLSDRFSAERPKGSFSTLEIQRTEQGDSAMYLCASSLPAQYGYTFGSGTRLTVV.

The J gene is TRBJ2-2, the V gene TRBV3-1; D might be TRBD1 (5 bases). With 4 bases removed from V and 4 bases from J, the gap between germline ends came to 16 bases. The CDR3 totals 16 residues. Germline lookup yields CDR1 LGHDT and CDR2 YNNKEL (reference sequence). The CDR3 is CASSPRQFWGTGELFF. The CDR3 nucleotides read TGTGCCAGCAGCCCCCGACAGTTTTGGGGCACCGGGGAGCTGTTTTTT.

This clonotype has ten or more counts. V gene TRBV4-1 combines with J gene TRBJ2-5, with 11 bases aligning to TRBD2. V was clipped by 0 bases and J by 4 bases; unmatched bases: 1. The CDR3 extends over 15 amino acids. Germline CDR1 MGHRA, CDR2 YSYEKL. DNA of the CDR3: TGCGCCAGCAGCCAAGATAGCGGGGGGGGAGAGACCCAGTACTTC. Residues: CASSQDSGGGETQYF.

This clonotype showed up just a few times. V and J are TRBV3-1 and TRBJ2-7; 7 positions agree with TRBD2. J lost 0 bases, V lost 6 bases, and 8 bases had no gene match. The CDR3 is 15 residues long. Per the germline V gene, CDR1 is LGHDT and CDR2 is YNNKEL (reference sequence). CDR3 nucleotide sequence: TGTGCCAGCAGGTCTAGCGGCCCCAGCTCCTACGAGCAGTACTTC. Translated, it gives CASRSSGPSSYEQYF.

The sample holds many counts of this clonotype. V is TRBV12-3 or TRBV12-4 and J is TRBJ2-4; D gene uncertain. This CDR3 has 16 amino acids. Between the trimmed V and J ends, which lost 6 bases and 0 bases, there was a span of 15 bases. The CDR3 DNA sequence: TGTGCCAGCAGCACCAAGGGCAACTTAGCCAAAAACATTCAGTACTTC. Protein sequence: CASSTKGNLAKNIQYF.